One and the same sample provided the 6 T cell receptor beta chains below, sequenced in a study of cytomegalovirus exposure and HLA in healthy donors. A multiplex PCR was run with 60 Vbeta primers and 13 Jbeta primers. Libraries were prepared by immunoSEQ multiplex PCR; TCRdb keeps only in-frame clonotypes and omits some of them. The sample carries over 85,000 clones, just over 75% recorded once. Sequencing input: PBMCs. These receptor sequences come from a man aged 25 to 40 in good health and CMV-seronegative.

The rearrangement joins TRBV11-3 to TRBJ2-4, with D perhaps TRBD2 (6 bases). The germline gives CDR1 SGHNT, CDR2 YENEEA. Trimming stripped 5 bases from V and 2 bases from J, with 13 bases between. The CDR3 length is 15 residues. This CDR3 reads CASSPNAGTKNIQYF. As DNA, the CDR3 is TGTGCCAGCAGCCCGAATGCGGGAACCAAAAACATTCAGTACTTC.

This chain uses TRBV5-1 with TRBJ2-5; D is unresolved. The CDR3 sequence is 13 residues long. Germline V gene lookup returns CDR1 SGHRS and CDR2 YFSETQ. V lost 4 bases and J lost 5, with 12 bases in between. The CDR3 DNA is TGCGCCAGCAGCCTAAGAGCCGGGGAGACCCAGTACTTC. This sequence encodes CASSLRAGETQYF.

This clone was counted a single time. This chain links TRBV7-2 with TRBJ2-7, with 7 bases identical to TRBD2. The V gene's germline CDR1 is SGHTA and CDR2 FQGNSA. The V gene end was trimmed by 4 bases and the J gene end by 0 bases; junction bases not matched to a gene: 3. This CDR3 comprises 14 residues. In nucleotides, the CDR3 is TGTGCCAGCAGCTCCTCTAGCGGCTCCTACGAGCAGTACTTC. As protein: CASSSSSGSYEQYF.

This chain links TRBV7-8 with TRBJ1-3; weak D call: TRBD1 (6 bases). The germline gives CDR1 SGHVS, CDR2 FQNEAQ. CDR3 length: 17 amino acids. The V end lost 3 bases, the J end lost 3 bases, and 18 bases lay between the germline ends. The CDR3 is CASSLSSGVLFGNTIYF. The CDR3 nucleotides are TGTGCCAGCAGCTTGTCTTCAGGGGTCTTATTTGGAAACACCATATATTTT.

The rearrangement uses TRBV15 and TRBJ2-3, with 9 bases lining up with TRBD1. The CDR3 runs 17 residues. Germline values: CDR1 LNHNV, CDR2 YYDKDF (reference sequence). The V gene end was trimmed by 0 bases and the J gene end by 4 bases; junction bases not matched to a gene: 8. CDR3 nucleotides: TGTGCCACCAGCAGAGATCTACCGGGACAGGGATCAGATACGCAGTATTTT. Amino acids: CATSRDLPGQGSDTQYF.

The V call is TRBV5-1, the J call TRBJ1-1, with 12 bases aligning to TRBD1. The V gene end was trimmed by 4 bases and the J gene end by 1 base; junction bases not matched to a gene: 11. The CDR3 is made up of 18 amino acids. In germline, CDR1 is SGHRS, CDR2 YFSETQ. CDR3: CASSPGGTGGWGNTEAFF. Here the CDR3 DNA reads TGCGCCAGCAGCCCGGGGGGGACAGGGGGCTGGGGGAACACTGAAGCTTTCTTT. The whole variable domain, filled in from reference TRBV5-1 and TRBJ1-1, reads KAGVTQTPRYLIKTRGQQVTLSCSPISGHRSVSWYQQTPGQGLQFLFEYFSETQRNKGNFPGRFSGRQFSNSRSEMNVSTLELGDSALYLCASSPGGTGGWGNTEAFFGQGTRLTVV.